This T cell receptor beta chain was recovered during a study of breast tumors, draining lymph nodes, adjacent tissues. Findings and caveats of the study: Most tumor T cells seemingly derive from lymph node, then expand in tumor. Tumor TCR diversity was below lymph nodes but above nontumor tissue.

This clonotype was seen a handful of times. Its matching antigen is unknown. CDR1 and CDR2 from the germline V gene are SGDLS and YYNGEE. V was clipped by 0 bases and J by 2 bases, with 10 bases between them. The CDR3 length is 15 residues. TCRdb recomputed calls from the multiplex PCR reads with MiXCR, one row per CDR3 protein. The sample consists of about 47,000 distinct CDR3 sequences, about 23% of them appearing once. V and J are TRBV9 and TRBJ2-3; maybe TRBD2 (5 bases). Sequences were obtained from breast tumor tissue. This sequence was found in a female donor with breast cancer. Some clones in this sample may be carry-over from other donors' samples. The CDR3 sequence: CASSVAPGDTDTQYF. The DNA of the CDR3 is TGTGCCAGCAGCGTAGCACCCGGGGACACAGATACGCAGTATTTT.